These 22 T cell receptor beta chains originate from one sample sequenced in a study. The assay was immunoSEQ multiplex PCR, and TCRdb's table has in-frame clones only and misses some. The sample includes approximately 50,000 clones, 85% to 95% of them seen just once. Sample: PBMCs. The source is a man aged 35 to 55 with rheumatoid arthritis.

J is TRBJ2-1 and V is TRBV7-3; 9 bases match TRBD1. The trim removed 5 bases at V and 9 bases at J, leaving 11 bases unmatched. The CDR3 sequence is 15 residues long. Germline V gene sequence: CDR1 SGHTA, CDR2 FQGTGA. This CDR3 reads CASSPGQGSVREQFF. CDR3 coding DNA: TGTGCCAGCAGCCCCGGACAGGGGTCAGTTCGTGAGCAGTTCTTC. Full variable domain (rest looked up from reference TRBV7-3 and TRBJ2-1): GAGVSQTPSNKVTEKGKYVELRCDPISGHTALYWYRQSLGQGPEFLIYFQGTGAADDSGLPNDRFFAVRPEGSVSTLKIQRTERGDSAVYLCASSPGQGSVREQFFGPGTRLTVL.

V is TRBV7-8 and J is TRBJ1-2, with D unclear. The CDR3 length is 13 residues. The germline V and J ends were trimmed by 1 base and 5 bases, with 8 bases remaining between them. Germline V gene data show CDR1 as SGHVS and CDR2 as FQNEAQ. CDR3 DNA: TGTGCCAGCAGCTTAGATGGGCTGTATGGCTACACCTTC. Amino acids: CASSLDGLYGYTF.

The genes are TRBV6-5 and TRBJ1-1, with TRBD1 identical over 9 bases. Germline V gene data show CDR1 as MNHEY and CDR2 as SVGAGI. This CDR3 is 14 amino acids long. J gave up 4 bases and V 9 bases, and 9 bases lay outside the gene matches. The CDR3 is CASKLWTGATEAFF. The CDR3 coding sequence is TGTGCCAGTAAGTTATGGACAGGGGCCACTGAAGCTTTCTTT.

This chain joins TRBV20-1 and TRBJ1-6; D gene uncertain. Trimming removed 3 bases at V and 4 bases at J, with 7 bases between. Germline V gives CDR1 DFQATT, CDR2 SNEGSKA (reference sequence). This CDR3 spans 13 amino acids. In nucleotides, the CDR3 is TGCAGTGCTAGTGTGGGATATAATTCACCCCTCCACTTT. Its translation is CSASVGYNSPLHF.

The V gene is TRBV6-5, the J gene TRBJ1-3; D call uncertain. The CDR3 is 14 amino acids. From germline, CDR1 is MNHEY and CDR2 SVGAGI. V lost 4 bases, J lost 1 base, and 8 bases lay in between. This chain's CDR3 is CASSSVRSGNTIYF. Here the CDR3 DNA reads TGTGCCAGCAGTTCCGTACGGTCTGGAAACACCATATATTTT.

DNA for the CDR3: TGTGCCAGCAGCTCACCAGGGACACTCTCCTACGAGCAGTACTTC. This gives the protein CASSSPGTLSYEQYF. The chain couples TRBV7-2 to TRBJ2-7; possibly TRBD1 for D (6 bases). The germline V gene encodes CDR1 SGHTA and CDR2 FQGNSA. Trimming took off 4 bases at V and 0 bases at J, with 13 bases between the two ends. The CDR3 length is 15 residues.

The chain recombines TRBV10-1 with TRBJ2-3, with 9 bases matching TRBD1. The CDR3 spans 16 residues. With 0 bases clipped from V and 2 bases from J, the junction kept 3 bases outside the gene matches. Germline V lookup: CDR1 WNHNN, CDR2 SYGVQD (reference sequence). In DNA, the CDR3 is TGCGCCAGCAGTGAGTCCCGGGACAGGGCCACAGATACGCAGTATTTT. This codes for CASSESRDRATDTQYF.

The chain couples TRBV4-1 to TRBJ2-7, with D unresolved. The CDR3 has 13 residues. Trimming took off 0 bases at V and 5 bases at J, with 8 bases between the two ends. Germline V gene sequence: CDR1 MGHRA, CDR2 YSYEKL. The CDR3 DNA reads TGCGCCAGCAGCCAAGATCCCAGAAACGAGCAGTACTTC. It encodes CASSQDPRNEQYF.

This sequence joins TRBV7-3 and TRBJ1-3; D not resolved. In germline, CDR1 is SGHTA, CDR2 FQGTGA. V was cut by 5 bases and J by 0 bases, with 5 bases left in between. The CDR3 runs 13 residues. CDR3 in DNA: TGTGCCAGCAGCAGGAACTCTGGAAACACCATATATTTT. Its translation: CASSRNSGNTIYF.

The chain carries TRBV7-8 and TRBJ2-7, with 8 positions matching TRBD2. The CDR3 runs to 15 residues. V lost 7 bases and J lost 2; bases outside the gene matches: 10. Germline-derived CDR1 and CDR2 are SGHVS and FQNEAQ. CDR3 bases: TGTGCCAGCACCCTTAGCGGGGATACTACCTACGAGCAGTACTTC. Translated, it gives CASTLSGDTTYEQYF.

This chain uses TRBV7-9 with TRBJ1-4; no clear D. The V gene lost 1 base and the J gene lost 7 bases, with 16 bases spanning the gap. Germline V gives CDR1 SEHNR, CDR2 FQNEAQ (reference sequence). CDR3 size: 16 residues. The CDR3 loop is CASSLGERRRVEKLFF. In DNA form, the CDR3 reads TGTGCCAGCAGCTTAGGGGAGCGGAGGCGAGTTGAAAAACTGTTTTTT.

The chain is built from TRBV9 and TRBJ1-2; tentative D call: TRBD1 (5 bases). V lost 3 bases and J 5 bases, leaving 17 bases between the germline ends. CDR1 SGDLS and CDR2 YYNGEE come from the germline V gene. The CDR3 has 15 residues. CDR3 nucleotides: TGTGCCAGCAGCGAGACAGCTACGGAGAGTTATGGCTACACCTTC. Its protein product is CASSETATESYGYTF. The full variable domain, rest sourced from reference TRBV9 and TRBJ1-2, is DSGVTQTPKHLITATGQRVTLRCSPRSGDLSVYWYQQSLDQGLQFLIQYYNGEERAKGNILERFSAQQFPDLHSELNLSSLELGDSALYFCASSETATESYGYTFGSGTRLTVV.

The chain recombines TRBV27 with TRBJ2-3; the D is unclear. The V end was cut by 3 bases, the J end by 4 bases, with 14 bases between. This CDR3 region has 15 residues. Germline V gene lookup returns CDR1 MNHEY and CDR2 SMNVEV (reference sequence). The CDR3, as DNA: TGTGCCAGCAGTTTTGAAGGGCTGAAGGCAGATACGCAGTATTTT. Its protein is CASSFEGLKADTQYF.

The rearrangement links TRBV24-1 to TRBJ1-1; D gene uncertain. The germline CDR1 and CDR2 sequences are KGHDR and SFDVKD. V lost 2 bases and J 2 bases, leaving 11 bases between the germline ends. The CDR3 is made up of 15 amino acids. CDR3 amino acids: CATSDSSGPNTEAFF. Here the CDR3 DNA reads TGTGCCACCAGTGATTCTTCGGGCCCAAACACTGAAGCTTTCTTT.

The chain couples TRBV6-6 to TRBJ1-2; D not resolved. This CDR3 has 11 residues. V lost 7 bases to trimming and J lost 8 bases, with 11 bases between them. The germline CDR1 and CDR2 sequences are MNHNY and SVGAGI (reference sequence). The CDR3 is CASTISGGYTF. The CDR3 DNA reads TGTGCCAGCACCATCTCGGGAGGCTACACCTTC.

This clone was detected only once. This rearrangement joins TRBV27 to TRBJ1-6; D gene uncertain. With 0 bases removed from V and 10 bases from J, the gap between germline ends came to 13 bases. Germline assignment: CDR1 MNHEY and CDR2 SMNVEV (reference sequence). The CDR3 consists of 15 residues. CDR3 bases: TGTGCCAGCAGTTTATCCAGACGGGTGGAGTCACCCCTCCACTTT. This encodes CASSLSRRVESPLHF.

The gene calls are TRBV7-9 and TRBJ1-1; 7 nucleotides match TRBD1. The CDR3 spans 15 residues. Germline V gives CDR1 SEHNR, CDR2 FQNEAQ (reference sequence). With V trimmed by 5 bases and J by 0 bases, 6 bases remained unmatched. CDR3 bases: TGTGCCAGCAGCCCCCGACAGGGCCTGAACACTGAAGCTTTCTTT. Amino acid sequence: CASSPRQGLNTEAFF.

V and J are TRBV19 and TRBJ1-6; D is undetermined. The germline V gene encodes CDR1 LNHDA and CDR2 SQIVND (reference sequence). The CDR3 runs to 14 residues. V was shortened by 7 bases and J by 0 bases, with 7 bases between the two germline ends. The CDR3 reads CASNVNSYNSPLHF. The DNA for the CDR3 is TGTGCCAGTAACGTCAACTCCTATAATTCACCCCTCCACTTT.

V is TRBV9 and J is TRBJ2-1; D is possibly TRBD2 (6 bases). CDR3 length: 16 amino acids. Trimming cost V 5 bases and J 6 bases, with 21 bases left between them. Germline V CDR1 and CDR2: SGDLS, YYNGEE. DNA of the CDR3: TGTGCCAGCAGTATGTCTTTACGGGAGTTAACCAATGAGCAGTTCTTC. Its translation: CASSMSLRELTNEQFF.

CDR3 region: CASSYVGTFNTEAFF. As DNA, the CDR3 is TGTGCCAGCAGTTATGTAGGGACGTTTAACACTGAAGCTTTCTTT. The V and J genes are TRBV6-5 and TRBJ1-1, with D perhaps TRBD1 (5 bases). Germline lookup yields CDR1 MNHEY and CDR2 SVGAGI. CDR3 length equals 15 residues. V was shortened by 3 bases and J by 2 bases, with 13 bases between the two germline ends.

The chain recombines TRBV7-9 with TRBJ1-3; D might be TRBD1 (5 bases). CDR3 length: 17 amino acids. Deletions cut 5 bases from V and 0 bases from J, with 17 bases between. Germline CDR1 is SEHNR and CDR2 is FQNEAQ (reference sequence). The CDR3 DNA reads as TGTGCCAGCAGCCTAACAGGTGGCAGGCTCTCTGGAAACACCATATATTTT. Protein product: CASSLTGGRLSGNTIYF.

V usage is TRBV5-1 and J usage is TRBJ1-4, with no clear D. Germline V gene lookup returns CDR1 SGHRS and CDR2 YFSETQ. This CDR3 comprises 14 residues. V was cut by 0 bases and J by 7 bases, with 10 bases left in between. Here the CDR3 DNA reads TGCGCCAGCAGCTTGGTACGGGCCAGTGAAAAACTGTTTTTT. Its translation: CASSLVRASEKLFF.